The present entry profiles one TCR beta chain with its context. The data belong to a study of shared clonotypes between healthy human individuals. The donors were all Caucasian adults (living in Nashville, Tennessee). Once extracted for a subset, genomic DNA was divided evenly among several immunoSEQ plates. Sequencing was performed with immunoSEQ multiplex PCR; in TCRdb, only in-frame clones are kept and a portion is missing. The data hold hundreds of thousands of clones, with around 78% observed a single time. The CDR3 sequence is 16 residues long. V gave up 5 bases and J gave up 4 bases, with 19 bases separating them. Germline CDR1 and CDR2: SGHRS and YFSETQ.

The sequenced sample consisted of PBMCs. The receptor comes from a woman aged 35 to 49 in good health. Some clones in this sample may be carry-over from other donors' samples. The rearrangement uses TRBV5-1 and TRBJ1-3, with D perhaps matching TRBD1 (6 bases). CDR3 residues: CASSPLQGFTGNTIYF. The CDR3 DNA sequence: TGCGCCAGCAGTCCACTACAGGGCTTCACCGGAAACACCATATATTTT.